The clone carrying this T cell receptor beta chain was counted at least ten times. This specimen comes from a study of T-cell reconstitution after alpha-beta-depleted transplantation in children. Trimming took off 2 bases at V and 2 bases at J, with 14 bases between the two ends. Per germline, CDR1 SGHRS and CDR2 YFSETQ. The CDR3 length is 15 residues. For TCRbeta, the library was prepared with unique molecular identifiers. Each CDR3 protein gets one entry after TCRdb re-called the PCR reads with MiXCR. The repertoire holds 300,000 to 400,000 distinct CDR3 sequences, 13% seen once, with 4% to 5.5% in the top ten.

This sequence was found in a human donor who donated a stem cell graft to a child with Fanconi anemia. J is TRBJ2-7 and V is TRBV5-1, with D possibly TRBD2 on 6 matching bases. The sequencing used PBMCs, collected from the stem cell graft. CDR3 coding DNA: TGCGCCAGCAGCTTCCGCGGGGCGGGGCCCTACGAGCAGTACTTC. This translates into CASSFRGAGPYEQYF.